Below, 3 T cell receptor beta chains from the same sample are listed, as sequenced in a study of OX40 agonist ivuxolimab in advanced cancers. The assay was immunoSEQ multiplex PCR, and TCRdb's table has in-frame clones only and misses some. The sample contains about 36,000 clones, 65% to 85% of which appear only once. The source was CD4+ or CD8+ T cells sorted from blood, collected in a trial of the OX40 agonist ivuxolimab. All receptors derive from an adult with an advanced solid tumor such as melanoma, head and neck, liver or kidney cancer.

The chain is built from TRBV28 and TRBJ1-6, with D possibly TRBD1 on 6 matching bases. Germline CDR1 reads MDHEN; CDR2 reads SYDVKM. V lost 6 bases, J lost 0 bases, and 12 bases lay in between. The CDR3 consists of 16 residues. For the CDR3, the DNA is TGTGCCAGCAGCCCGCGAGGGGGCTCCTATAATTCACCCCTCCACTTT. This gives the protein CASSPRGGSYNSPLHF.

In its sample, this clone was seen once. The chain recombines TRBV6-6 with TRBJ1-3; D gene uncertain. CDR1 is MNHNY, CDR2 SVGAGI, per germline (reference sequence). The V gene lost 5 bases and the J gene lost 4 bases, with 9 bases spanning the gap. There are 13 residues in the CDR3. The CDR3 sequence: CASSTGSGNTIYF. CDR3 DNA: TGTGCCAGCAGTACGGGGTCGGGAAACACCATATATTTT.

This clone was counted between two and nine times. The chain links TRBV6-5 to TRBJ2-1; perhaps TRBD1 as D (8 bases). CDR1 and CDR2 from the germline V gene are MNHEY and SVGAGI. The CDR3 is 14 amino acids. The CDR3 DNA follows: TGTGCTACAGGGGGGGGCAGCTCCTACAATGAGCAGTTCTTC. Protein: CATGGGSSYNEQFF.